A single sample is the source of the 11 T cell receptor beta chains below, sequenced in a study of neurological immune-mediated disorders (dated 2019 in TCRdb). The library was built by means of 5' RACE. The sequencer was an Illumina HiSeq 2500. The raw public reads went through TCRdb reprocessing: fastp at Q25, MiXCR clone calling, in-frame beta chains kept. Each record represents a unique CDR3 protein, reported with the most common genes and DNA among its rows. The sample table holds fewer than 65,000 distinct CDR3 sequences, of which approximately 4.4% were seen once. Of the sample, roughly 3.1% is held by the ten largest clones. Source material: PBMCs. The receptors derive from a man aged 45-65 years with multiple sclerosis.

In its sample, this clonotype was seen many times. V gene TRBV28 combines with J gene TRBJ2-1, with D uncertain. CDR3 length: 14 residues. The V gene lost 4 bases and the J gene lost 2 bases, with 9 bases spanning the gap. The germline gives CDR1 MDHEN, CDR2 SYDVKM. CDR3 sequence: CASSSWTAYNEQFF. CDR3 in DNA: TGTGCCAGCAGTTCCTGGACCGCCTACAATGAGCAGTTCTTC.

This clonotype occurred many times. This chain links TRBV20-1 with TRBJ2-3, with D perhaps TRBD2 (5 bases). Trimming took 4 bases from V and 4 from J, leaving 15 bases between them. CDR1 is DFQATT and CDR2 is SNEGSKA in the germline V gene (reference sequence). The CDR3 is made up of 14 amino acids. The CDR3 DNA sequence: TGCAGTGCTAAAAAAAGCGGCCCTTCAGATACGCAGTATTTT. Protein: CSAKKSGPSDTQYF.

There are many counts of this clonotype. The V gene is TRBV5-1, the J gene TRBJ2-1, with 10 bases that match TRBD1. CDR3 length equals 17 residues. Germline V CDR1 and CDR2: SGHRS, YFSETQ. The ends lost 2 bases at V and 3 bases at J; junction bases unmatched: 8. As DNA, the CDR3 is TGCGCCAGCAGCTTTCCGCCCCGGGACAGGGGCTACAATGAGCAGTTCTTC. Its translation: CASSFPPRDRGYNEQFF.

This clonotype was counted ten times or more. The gene calls are TRBV6-2 or TRBV6-3 and TRBJ1-2; no firm D call. CDR1 MNHEY and CDR2 SVGEGT come from the germline V gene. Trimming stripped 0 bases from V and 8 bases from J, with 16 bases between. The CDR3 is made up of 15 amino acids. CDR3 bases: TGTGCCAGCAGTTACTCTGAGGCCCCCGGCGGAGGCTACACCTTC. Its translation: CASSYSEAPGGGYTF.

This clonotype has just a few counts. This chain links TRBV7-9 with TRBJ2-5, with unresolved D. Looked up from germline, CDR1 is SEHNR and CDR2 is FQNEAQ (reference sequence). The CDR3 loop spans 11 amino acids. V was cut by 5 bases and J by 5 bases, with 6 bases left in between. This chain's CDR3 is CASSQGETQYF. In DNA form, the CDR3 reads TGTGCCAGCAGCCAAGGGGAGACCCAGTACTTC.

V is TRBV7-9 and J is TRBJ2-1; D is unresolved. Trimming took 5 bases from V and 1 from J, leaving 12 bases between them. The germline V gene encodes CDR1 SEHNR and CDR2 FQNEAQ (reference sequence). There are 15 residues in the CDR3. For the CDR3, the DNA is TGTGCCAGCAGCATCGACAACATTTCCTACAATGAGCAGTTCTTC. Translation gives CASSIDNISYNEQFF.

Many counts were recorded for this clonotype. The chain is built from TRBV27 and TRBJ2-5, with 8 bases matching TRBD1. The CDR3 has 13 amino acids. Germline loops: CDR1 MNHEY, CDR2 SMNVEV (reference sequence). CDR3 region: CVAARGLAETQYF. CDR3 in DNA: TGTGTCGCGGCCAGGGGGCTCGCCGAGACCCAGTACTTC.

This clonotype was found many times. The chain couples TRBV7-9 to TRBJ2-7; a possible D gene is TRBD1 (6 bases). Trimming removed 1 base from V and 5 bases from J, with 18 bases in between. The CDR3 is 16 residues long. The V gene's germline CDR1 is SEHNR and CDR2 FQNEAQ (reference sequence). The CDR3 is CASSLGLGYRANEQYF. Written as DNA, the CDR3 is TGTGCCAGCAGCTTAGGTTTGGGCTACAGGGCCAACGAGCAGTACTTC.

At least ten counts were recorded for this clonotype. This chain links TRBV20-1 with TRBJ2-7; D is ambiguous. CDR3 size: 14 residues. The V gene's germline CDR1 is DFQATT and CDR2 SNEGSKA (reference sequence). Trimming removed 0 bases from V and 3 bases from J, with 12 bases in between. Here the CDR3 DNA reads TGCAGTGCTAGAGATCGGCGGTTAGACTACGAGCAGTACTTC. This translates into CSARDRRLDYEQYF.

This clonotype was picked up many times. This rearrangement joins TRBV11-2 to TRBJ1-2, with TRBD1 as a possible D gene (6 bases). The CDR3 runs to 15 residues. Germline CDR1 SGHAT, CDR2 FQNNGV. With 7 bases removed from V and 2 bases from J, the gap between germline ends came to 17 bases. This CDR3 is CASIPFTGWNYGYTF. The CDR3, as DNA: TGTGCCAGCATCCCATTTACAGGGTGGAACTATGGCTACACCTTC.

This clonotype was found many times. This chain links TRBV2 with TRBJ2-3, with a weak D call TRBD2 (5 bases). The V end lost 7 bases, the J end lost 0 bases, and 11 bases lay between the germline ends. Germline CDR1 reads SNHLY; CDR2 reads FYNNEI. The CDR3 totals 14 residues. The CDR3 DNA follows: TGTGCCAGCACCATCCAGCGGAGCACAGATACGCAGTATTTT. It yields the protein CASTIQRSTDTQYF.